Detailed here is one TCR beta chain. Its recognized antigen is unknown. Base qualities were left out, and no much larger clone turns up one base away. The data belong to a study of T cells in Graves' hyperthyroidism and ophthalmopathy (dated by TCRdb to the late 2010s). Study-level background: Peripheral blood was sampled at the time of initial diagnosis, prior to any treatment. The 100 or so discovery patients were randomly divided into training and test sets at a 7:3 ratio. After sampling, hyperthyroidism patients received methimazole starting at 30 mg daily, and ophthalmopathy patients received high-dose intravenous methylprednisolone. In several Graves' hyperthyroidism patients, the study also compared T-cell repertoires from thyroid tissue with T-cell repertoires from blood. The paper describes TCR Vbeta CDR3 sequencing of 135 peripheral blood samples, made up of around 41 ophthalmopathy patients, 70 to 75 hyperthyroidism patients and some 17 progressor patients. To identify distinguishing TCR V-J signatures, a discovery cohort of about 100 patients was used, comprising roughly 45 with Graves' ophthalmopathy and some 57 with stable Graves' hyperthyroidism. Prospective prediction of ophthalmopathy was tested in an independent validation cohort of 18 to 20 hyperthyroidism patients and 17 patients who later progressed to ophthalmopathy.

At the junction V is shortened by 7 bases and J by 1 base, with 20 bases in between. CDR1 is given as MNHNS and CDR2 as SASEGT, both from the germline V gene. The CDR3 starts with the cysteine, ends with the phenylalanine, and has 17 residues. Only CDR3 DNA remains: 51 bases, in frame from the first base. Overall results and qualifications from the work: In cross-validation, a model built on a 13 V-J signature told ophthalmopathy apart from stable hyperthyroidism with less than 90% sensitivity and about 81% specificity, and in testing the same model reached 80%/75%. Most expanded thyroid clonotypes (frequency above 0.001) were also detected in blood, a finding suggesting that blood repertoires may reflect thyroid immune responses. In validation, progression to ophthalmopathy was predicted by the model with approximately 67% sensitivity and 72% to 85% specificity, a median of about 6.8 months before onset. Sample size was not statistically predetermined, and blinding of investigators to group allocation was not performed.

The TCR beta CDR3 regions were amplified from RNA transcripts. The TCR CDR3 was subjected to a first round of RT-PCR using the HTBI primer set and the Qiagen OneStep RT-PCR kit. A second multiplex PCR round built the libraries, followed by size selection and purification. Paired-end sequencing of the libraries was performed with 100 bp reads on an Illumina HiSeq2000. The published analysis was carried out like this. SOAPnuke was used to process the raw data, removing reads that contained adapters or uncalled bases, had a mean Phred below 15, or lacked an exact match to the constant primer or identifier. COPE v1.2.5 was used to merge high-quality paired reads, and clonotypes were defined as unique nucleotide sequences. MiTCR v1.1 was used to align the clonotypes against IMGT TRBV, TRBD and TRBJ reference segments. The analysis was restricted to V-J combinations with a frequency above 0.0001, which together covered about 99% of the repertoires. A TCS score was defined as the ratio between F50 (clonal expansion) and ExV (chaos), using BLOSUM62-based TCRdist between CDR3 peptides within each V-J. Welch's t-statistics and random forest reduced roughly 500 V-J features to fewer than 15, which were used in a naive Bayes classifier (R e1071). Through fastp at Q25 and MiXCR, TCRdb rebuilt clones from the public reads, retaining in-frame beta chains. Merged by CDR3 protein, the rows form single entries marked with the most common genes and DNA. The V and J calls here are based on TCRdb, not the publication. The sample profile shows about 500,000 distinct CDR3 sequences; around 15% of them were found once. The ten largest clones represent under 20% of the sample.

Stable Graves' hyperthyroidism was defined as the absence of progression to ophthalmopathy over 18 months of follow-up. The hyperthyroidism patients were between 18 and 65 years old and newly diagnosed, with a disease duration of less than 2 months. Patients with uncontrolled infections, other autoimmune diseases, pregnancy or lactation were excluded. Diagnoses relied on clinical symptoms, serum thyroxine and TRAb, thyroid ultrasound and orbital computed tomography. PBMCs were isolated from about 10 ml of fresh peripheral blood by Ficoll-Paque density gradient centrifugation. Trizol reagent was used to extract total RNA, and RNA quality was then checked on an Agilent 2100 Bioanalyzer.

The chain joins TRBV6-1 to TRBJ1-3; the D gene is unclear. The receptor's source is a woman aged 18-29 years with Graves' hyperthyroidism. Sequenced material: blood. The CDR3 region: CASTRSLATTSGNTIYF. The DNA reads TGTGCCAGCACCCGAAGCTTGGCCACCACGTCTGGAAACACCATATATTTT.